Sequencing of this TCR beta chain was carried out in a study of T-cell memory formation after mild COVID-19. TCRdb processed the 5' RACE reads anew with MiXCR; each CDR3 protein has one entry. The sample holds 150,000 to 200,000 distinct CDR3 sequences, 11% seen once. Germline assignment: CDR1 SGHRS and CDR2 YFSETQ. The CDR3 consists of 16 residues. V shed 0 bases and J shed 8 bases, with 17 bases lying between them. This clonotype is medium-sized by share. V and J are TRBV5-1 and TRBJ1-4; D call uncertain. The clonotype originates from a man younger than 35 who had mild COVID-19 (a few samples of this study predate the infection). Cell type and time point are not known. Sequencing was done on a sample of PBMCs or a T cell subset sorted from them (not recorded which). As DNA, the CDR3 is TGCGCCAGCAGCTTGGGTCCGTCGGGAGATGGGGAAAAACTGTTTTTT. Translating gives CASSLGPSGDGEKLFF.